This T cell receptor beta chain was sequenced for a study of shared clonotypes between healthy human individuals. Study results and limitations: Across four donors, naive CD4 shared 5% to 6%, naive CD8 about 3.2%, memory CD4 over 2%, memory CD8 around 0.42%.

Those who donated were healthy HIV-negative adults, with no recent acute infections or vaccinations reported. This clone was detected only once. Its target is unknown. Sequencing was performed with immunoSEQ multiplex PCR; in TCRdb, only in-frame clones are kept and a portion is missing. Among about 2.3 million clones, roughly 92% were seen once, and the ten largest hold about 0.36%. Sequenced: naive CD4+ T cells from PBMCs. Subset meaning: CD45RA+ positively selected. The clonotype was recovered from a man younger than 35 in good health. Some clones in this sample may be carry-over from other donors' samples.

CDR3 sequence reads: CASSWGAGGNTIYF. The CDR3 region has the DNA TGTGCCAGCAGCTGGGGCGCGGGGGGAAACACCATATATTTT. The chain couples TRBV7-2 to TRBJ1-3; D is possibly TRBD1 (5 bases). V was shortened by 4 bases and J by 4 bases, with 11 bases between the two germline ends. Germline assignment: CDR1 SGHTA and CDR2 FQGNSA. The length of the CDR3 is 14 residues.